The present T cell receptor (beta chain) was sequenced within a study of identical twins. This clonotype was seen a few times. The V segment lost 6 bases and the J segment 6 bases; nucleotides outside the gene matches: 12. The CDR3 sequence is 15 residues long. CDR1 and CDR2 (germline): SEHNR, FQNEAQ (reference sequence). TCRdb processed the 5' RACE reads anew with MiXCR; each CDR3 protein has one entry. The sample has nearly 250,000 distinct CDR3 sequences, roughly 7% seen once. This same sample was also part of a study on yellow fever vaccine responses in identical twins.

This clonotype originated in a young woman in good health. The rearrangement uses TRBV7-9 and TRBJ2-3, with 7 bases matching TRBD1. Sequencing was carried out using memory (CD45RO+) T cells sorted from blood. CDR3 in amino acids: CASSRTGALGDTQYF. The CDR3 nucleotides are TGTGCCAGCAGTCGGACAGGAGCCTTGGGGGATACGCAGTATTTT.